This TCR beta chain was observed in a study of T cell repertoires in cytomegalovirus infection. Study details: Both CMV infection and a matching HLA type were indicated by public TCR beta signatures. General study findings and limits: Cumulative frequency (of public TCR beta family members) identified carriers of CMV plus the relevant HLA.

One entry per CDR3 protein, called by TCRdb with MiXCR from the reads. The sample holds a few hundred thousand distinct CDR3 sequences, 35% to 50% seen once. V was cut by 0 bases and J by 4 bases, with 12 bases left in between. This CDR3 has 15 amino acids. The germline V gene has CDR1 SGHTA and CDR2 FQGNSA. Points on this clonotype: What it recognizes is unknown.

The sequence was obtained from a human donor in good health (CMV status not recorded). Some clones in this sample may be carry-over from other donors' samples. Sequencing used cultured PBMCs, obtained from culture after CMV antigen stimulation. The V call is TRBV7-2, the J call TRBJ1-2; D is uncertain. The CDR3 loop reads CASSLAGFGGYGYTF. DNA for the CDR3: TGTGCCAGCAGCTTAGCGGGCTTCGGAGGCTATGGCTACACCTTC. Variable domain in full (rest from reference TRBV7-2 and TRBJ1-2): GAGVSQSPSNKVTEKGKDVELRCDPISGHTALYWYRQSLGQGLEFLIYFQGNSAPDKSGLPSDRFSAERTGGSVSTLTIQRTQQEDSAVYLCASSLAGFGGYGYTFGSGTRLTVV.